The subject of this entry is one T cell receptor (beta chain). Antigen specificity is unknown. This CDR3 has 13 residues. The V gene lost 3 bases and the J gene lost 4 bases, with 8 bases spanning the gap. In germline, CDR1 is SGDLS, CDR2 YYNGEE. These data originate in a study of graft-versus-host responses after intestinal transplantation. Findings of the study overall: Some GvH clones were seen earlier in gut or blood, suggesting intestinal origin.

Sequencing was performed with immunoSEQ multiplex PCR; in TCRdb, only in-frame clones are kept and a portion is missing. The sample lists around 54,000 clones; around 90% were seen once. The chain is built from TRBV9 and TRBJ1-5; unclear D gene. The starting material was PBMCs, obtained roughly 680 days after intestinal transplant. The sequence came from a human patient who received an intestinal transplant, so some T cells may come from the graft donor. CDR3 in DNA: TGTGCCAGCAGCGCGGGCCCGAATCAGCCCCAGCATTTT. Amino acid sequence: CASSAGPNQPQHF.